This T cell receptor beta chain was identified during a study of shared clonotypes between healthy human individuals. Cells designated naive CD8 were CD45RO-negative and were positively selected for CCR7, with terminally differentiated effector memory CD45RA+ cells excluded. This CDR3 has 14 residues. Trimming removed 1 base from V and 4 bases from J, with 8 bases in between. Germline V gives CDR1 LGHNA, CDR2 YNFKEQ. Assay used: immunoSEQ multiplex PCR; TCRdb lists only in-frame clones, some missing. Among hundreds of thousands of clones listed, approximately 96% were seen once. V usage is TRBV4-2 and J usage is TRBJ2-1; D perhaps matches TRBD2 (6 bases). Sequencing was carried out using naive CD8+ T cells sorted from blood. This TCR came from a woman in her thirties in good health. The CDR3 here is CASSQGGEYNEQFF. The CDR3 coding sequence is TGTGCCAGCAGCCAAGGGGGGGAGTACAATGAGCAGTTCTTC.